This T cell receptor beta chain was obtained from a study of blood T cell repertoires in COVID-19. For the study at large: Acute-phase and convalescent COVID-19 samples originated in the United States, Italy and Spain.

Original processing notes: For nucleated cells, counts were estimated from reference gene primer amplification. Here immunoSEQ multiplex PCR was the method, and the copy in TCRdb shows in-frame clones only, minus some. The V and J calls and clone size come from that table; D and trimming were worked out from the DNA. Of about 110,000 clones in the sample, about 80% were seen once. This TCR came from a woman of 80 years or more with active or convalescent COVID-19. What was sequenced was peripheral blood.

The CDR3 bases are TGTGCCAGCGGGGGGGACAGGGGCTATAGCAATCAGCCCCAGCATTTT. Amino acids: CASGGDRGYSNQPQHF. V and J are TRBV28 and TRBJ1-5; 10 bases match TRBD1. The J segment lost 0 bases and the V segment lost 8 bases, leaving 7 bases of the junction unmatched. The germline CDR1 and CDR2 sequences are MDHEN and SYDVKM. The CDR3 is made up of 16 amino acids. Supplemented by reference TRBV28 and TRBJ1-5, the full variable domain reads DVKVTQSSRYLVKRTGEKVFLECVQDMDHENMFWYRQDPGLGLRLIYFSYDVKMKEKGDIPEGYSVSREKKERFSLILESASTNQTSMYLCASGGDRGYSNQPQHFGDGTRLSIL.